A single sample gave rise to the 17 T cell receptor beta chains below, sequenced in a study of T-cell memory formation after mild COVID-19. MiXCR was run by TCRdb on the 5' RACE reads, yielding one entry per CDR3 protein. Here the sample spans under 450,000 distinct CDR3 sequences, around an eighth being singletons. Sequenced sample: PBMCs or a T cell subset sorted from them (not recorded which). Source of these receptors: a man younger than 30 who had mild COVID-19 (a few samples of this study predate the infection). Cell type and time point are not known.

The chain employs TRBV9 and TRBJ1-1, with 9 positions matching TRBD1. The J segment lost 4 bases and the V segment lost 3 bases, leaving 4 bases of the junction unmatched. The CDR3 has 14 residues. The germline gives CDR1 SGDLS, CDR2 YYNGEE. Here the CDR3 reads CASSARQGVTEAFF. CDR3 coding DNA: TGTGCCAGCAGCGCCCGACAGGGGGTCACTGAAGCTTTCTTT. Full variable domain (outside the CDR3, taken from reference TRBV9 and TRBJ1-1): DSGVTQTPKHLITATGQRVTLRCSPRSGDLSVYWYQQSLDQGLQFLIQYYNGEERAKGNILERFSAQQFPDLHSELNLSSLELGDSALYFCASSARQGVTEAFFGQGTRLTVV.

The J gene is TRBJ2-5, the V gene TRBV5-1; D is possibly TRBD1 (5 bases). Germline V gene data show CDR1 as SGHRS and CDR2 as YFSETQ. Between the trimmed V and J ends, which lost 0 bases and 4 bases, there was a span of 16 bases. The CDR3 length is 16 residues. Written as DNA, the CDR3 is TGCGCCAGCAGCTTGGGACAGCCTGGCCGCCGAGAGACCCAGTACTTC. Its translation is CASSLGQPGRRETQYF.

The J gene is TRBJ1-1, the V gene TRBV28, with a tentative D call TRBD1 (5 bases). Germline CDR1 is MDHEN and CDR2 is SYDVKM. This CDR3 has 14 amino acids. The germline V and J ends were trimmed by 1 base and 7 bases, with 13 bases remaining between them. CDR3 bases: TGTGCCAGCAGTTTATTTCATCGGGACGGTGAAGCTTTCTTT. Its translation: CASSLFHRDGEAFF.

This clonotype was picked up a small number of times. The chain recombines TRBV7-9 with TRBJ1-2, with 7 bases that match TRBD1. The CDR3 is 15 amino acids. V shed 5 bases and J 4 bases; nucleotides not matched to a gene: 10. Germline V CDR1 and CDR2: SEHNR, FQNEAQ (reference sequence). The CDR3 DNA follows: TGTGCCAGCAGCCCCCCCCCGTGGACAGGCTATGGCTACACCTTC. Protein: CASSPPPWTGYGYTF.

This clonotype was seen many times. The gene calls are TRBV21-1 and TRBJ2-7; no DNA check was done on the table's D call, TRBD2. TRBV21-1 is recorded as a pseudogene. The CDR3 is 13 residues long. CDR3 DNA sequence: TGTGCCAGCAGCAAAGGCGGGGCCTACGAGCAGTACGTC. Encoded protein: CASSKGGAYEQYV.

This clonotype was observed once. The CDR3 spells CASSIIGGSGANVLTF. The DNA of the CDR3 is TGTGCCAGTAGTATCATCGGGGGCTCTGGGGCCAACGTCCTGACTTTC. The gene calls are TRBV19 and TRBJ2-6; TRBD2 is a possible D gene (6 bases). V dropped 3 bases and J dropped 0 bases, with 9 bases sitting between them. This CDR3 region has 16 residues. CDR1 and CDR2 from the germline V gene are LNHDA and SQIVND (reference sequence).

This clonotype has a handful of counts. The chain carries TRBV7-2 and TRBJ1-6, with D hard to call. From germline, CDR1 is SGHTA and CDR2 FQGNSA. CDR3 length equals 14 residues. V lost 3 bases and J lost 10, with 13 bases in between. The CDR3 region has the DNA TGTGCCAGCAGCTTGGAAAGTGTAACCTCACCCCTCCACTTT. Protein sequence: CASSLESVTSPLHF.

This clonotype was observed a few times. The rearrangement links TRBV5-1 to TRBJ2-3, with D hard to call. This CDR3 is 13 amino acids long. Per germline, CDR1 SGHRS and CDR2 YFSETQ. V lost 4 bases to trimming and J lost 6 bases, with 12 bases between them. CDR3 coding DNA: TGCGCCAGCAGCCCCGCAGGTTCGGATACGCAGTATTTT. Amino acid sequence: CASSPAGSDTQYF.

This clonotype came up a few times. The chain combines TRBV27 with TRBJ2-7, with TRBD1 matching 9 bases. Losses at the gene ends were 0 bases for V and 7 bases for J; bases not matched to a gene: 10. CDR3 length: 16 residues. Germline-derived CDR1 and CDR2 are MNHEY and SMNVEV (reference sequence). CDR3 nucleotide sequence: TGTGCCAGCAGTTTATCCGGGACAGGGTCTCTGTGGGAGCAGTACTTC. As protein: CASSLSGTGSLWEQYF.

The CDR3 bases are TGTGCCAGCAGCCGCACAGGGGATGGCACAGATACGCAGTATTTT. Protein sequence: CASSRTGDGTDTQYF. The chain joins TRBV6-5 to TRBJ2-3, with 7 bases that match TRBD1. This CDR3 comprises 15 residues. Looked up from germline, CDR1 is MNHEY and CDR2 is SVGAGI. Trimming took 6 bases from V and 1 from J; bases not matched to a gene: 7.

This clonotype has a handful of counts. The chain's CDR3 is CASSSLGSSTDTQYF. The CDR3 DNA is TGTGCCAGCAGCTCTCTAGGAAGCAGCACAGATACGCAGTATTTT. J is TRBJ2-3 and V is TRBV7-9; no clear D gene. V was pared by 4 bases and J by 0 bases, with 11 bases between. Germline CDR1 and CDR2: SEHNR and FQNEAQ (reference sequence). The CDR3 length is 15 residues. Full variable domain (outside the CDR3, taken from reference TRBV7-9 and TRBJ2-3): DTGVSQNPRHKITKRGQNVTFRCDPISEHNRLYWYRQTLGQGPEFLTYFQNEAQLEKSRLLSDRFSAERPKGSFSTLEIQRTEQGDSAMYLCASSSLGSSTDTQYFGPGTRLTVL.

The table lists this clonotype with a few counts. CDR3 sequence reads: CASSYSRVQDTQYF. CDR3 nucleotides: TGTGCCAGCAGTTACTCGAGGGTCCAGGATACGCAGTATTTT. V is TRBV6-6 and J is TRBJ2-3, with a weak D call TRBD2 (5 bases). Germline values: CDR1 MNHNY, CDR2 SVGAGI (reference sequence). The CDR3 loop spans 14 amino acids. Trimming took off 0 bases at V and 6 bases at J, with 10 bases between the two ends.

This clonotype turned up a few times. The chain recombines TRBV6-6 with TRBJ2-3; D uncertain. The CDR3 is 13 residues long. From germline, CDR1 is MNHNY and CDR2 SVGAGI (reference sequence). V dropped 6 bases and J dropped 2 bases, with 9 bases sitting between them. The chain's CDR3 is CASRTAATDTQYF. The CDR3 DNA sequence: TGTGCCAGCAGGACCGCGGCCACAGATACGCAGTATTTT.

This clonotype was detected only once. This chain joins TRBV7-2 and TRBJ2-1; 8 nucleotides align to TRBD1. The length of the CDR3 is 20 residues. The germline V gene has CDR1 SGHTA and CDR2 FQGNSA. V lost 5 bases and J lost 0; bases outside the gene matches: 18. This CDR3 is CASSHGRQGARGSSYNEQFF. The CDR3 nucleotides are TGTGCCAGCAGCCATGGTCGGCAGGGGGCCCGGGGGAGCTCCTACAATGAGCAGTTCTTC.

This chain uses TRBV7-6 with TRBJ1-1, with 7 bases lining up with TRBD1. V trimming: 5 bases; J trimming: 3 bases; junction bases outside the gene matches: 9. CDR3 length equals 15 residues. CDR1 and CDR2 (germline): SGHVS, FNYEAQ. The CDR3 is CASSGQGGEDTEAFF. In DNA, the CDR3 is TGTGCCAGCAGCGGGCAGGGGGGAGAGGACACTGAAGCTTTCTTT.

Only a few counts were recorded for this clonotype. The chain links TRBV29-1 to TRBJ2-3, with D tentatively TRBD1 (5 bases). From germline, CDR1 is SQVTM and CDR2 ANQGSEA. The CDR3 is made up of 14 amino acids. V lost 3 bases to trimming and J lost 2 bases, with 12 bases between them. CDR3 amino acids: CSVDTGIHTDTQYF. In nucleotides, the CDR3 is TGCAGCGTTGATACAGGAATACACACAGATACGCAGTATTTT.

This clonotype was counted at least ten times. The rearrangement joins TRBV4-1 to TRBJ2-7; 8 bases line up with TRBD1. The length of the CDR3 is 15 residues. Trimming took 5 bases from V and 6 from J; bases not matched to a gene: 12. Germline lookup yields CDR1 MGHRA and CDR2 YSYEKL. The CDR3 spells CASSSRTGPLGEQYF. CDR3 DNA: TGCGCCAGCAGCTCACGGACAGGGCCGTTGGGCGAGCAGTACTTC.